The T cell receptor beta chain under discussion was sequenced for a study of T cell responses to AZD1222 COVID-19 vaccine. The data were produced by immunoSEQ multiplex PCR, yet TCRdb's version contains in-frame clones alone and is incomplete. The sample lists 110,000 to 150,000 clones; approximately 93% were seen once. V shed 1 base and J shed 0 bases, with 8 bases lying between them. Germline-derived CDR1 and CDR2 are SGHNT and YYREEE (reference sequence). CDR3 length: 16 residues. This sequence originates from an adult who had recovered from COVID-19. The genes are TRBV5-4 and TRBJ2-6; D not certain. The material was peripheral blood, obtained after recovery from COVID-19. The CDR3 spells CASSLTVSSGANVLTF. The CDR3 DNA follows: TGTGCCAGCAGCTTGACCGTAAGCTCTGGGGCCAACGTCCTGACTTTC.